Sample share makes the clone carrying this T cell receptor (beta chain) medium-sized (0.01 to 0.1%). Its matching antigen is unknown. The Oncomine TCR Beta short-read assay was applied to DNA of cultured CD4+ T cells. TCRdb fed the PCR reads into MiXCR, producing one record per CDR3 protein. This sample has 5,000 to 7,500 distinct CDR3 sequences; 29% occur once, and the top ten carry approximately 30%. The sample originates from a study of vaccination and CD4 T cells after COVID-19. In the study overall: Investigators took post-vaccine samples a median 72 days after dose two, within a range of 14 to 241.

Treatment in this sample: roughly 11-day PBMC culture with coronavirus spike peptide pools or control peptides (ViraFEST assay). These CD4+ T cells came from an unexposed donor, sampled before the COVID-19 pandemic (2011-2018). TCR sequencing followed the expansion of antigen-specific T cells with peptide pools in ViraFEST. Medium was half-exchanged with fresh IL-2 medium on days 3 and 7. Germline-derived CDR1 and CDR2 are DFQATT and SNEGSKA (reference sequence). V was trimmed by 6 bases and J by 4 bases, leaving 19 bases between them. This CDR3 spans 16 amino acids. Study observations and caveats: Vaccine-specific clones numbering 304 of 307 showed spike mono-reactivity in convalescent patients.

The chain couples TRBV20-1 to TRBJ1-6, with a possible D match to TRBD1 (5 bases). This TCR was sampled from a human donor in good health. The specimen sequenced was CD4+ T cells from blood, cultured in vitro. Here the CDR3 reads CSAPPEGLRYNSPLHF. The CDR3, as DNA: TGCAGTGCCCCGCCCGAGGGGCTCCGATATAATTCACCCCTCCACTTT.